The 21 T cell receptor beta chains below were found in one sample sequenced in a study of shared clonotypes between healthy human individuals. Sequenced by immunoSEQ multiplex PCR; TCRdb stores in-frame clones only, minus some. Among hundreds of thousands of clones listed, approximately 79% were seen once. The material sequenced was memory CD4+ T cells sorted from blood. Regarding subset: CD45RA-negative fraction. These receptors all stem from a woman aged 25 to 45 in good health.

A note on this clone: Other DNA variants within this sample encode the same CDR3. This chain connects TRBV5-1 to TRBJ2-6; no clear D gene. CDR3 length equals 14 residues. Germline lookup yields CDR1 SGHRS and CDR2 YFSETQ. Trimming left V 0 bases short and J 1 base short, with 2 bases between. The CDR3 loop is CASSLASGANVLTF. CDR3 sequence (DNA): TGCGCCAGCAGCTTGGCATCTGGGGCCAACGTCCTGACTTTC.

The chain joins TRBV10-2 to TRBJ2-1, with D hard to call. V gave up 6 bases and J gave up 9 bases, with 9 bases separating them. CDR1 WSHSY and CDR2 SAAADI come from the germline V gene. This CDR3 contains 11 residues. The CDR3 sequence: CASRDLGEQFF. The CDR3 bases are TGCGCCAGCAGGGATTTAGGTGAGCAGTTCTTC.

The chain links TRBV5-4 to TRBJ2-3, with 9 bases matching TRBD2. Trimming at V came to 0 bases and at J to 2 bases, leaving 16 bases not matched to a gene. This CDR3 spans 20 amino acids. Germline V gene data show CDR1 as SGHNT and CDR2 as YYREEE (reference sequence). The CDR3: CASSLDLGGGRAMDTDTQYF. The CDR3 region has the DNA TGTGCCAGCAGCTTGGATCTCGGGGGCGGGAGGGCCATGGACACAGATACGCAGTATTTT.

V is TRBV19 and J is TRBJ2-1, with TRBD2 matching over 9 bases. This CDR3 contains 15 residues. V was pared by 8 bases and J by 0 bases, with 5 bases of the junction left unmatched. Germline-derived CDR1 and CDR2 are LNHDA and SQIVND (reference sequence). CDR3 loop: CASGLASSSYNEQFF. DNA for the CDR3: TGTGCCAGTGGACTAGCGTCGAGCTCCTACAATGAGCAGTTCTTC.

The V call is TRBV10-3, the J call TRBJ2-7, with TRBD2 matching 10 bases. Trimming removed 0 bases from V and 6 bases from J; junction bases left unmatched: 11. CDR1 and CDR2 (germline): ENHRY, SYGVKD. The length of the CDR3 is 17 residues. For the CDR3, the DNA is TGTGCCATCAGTGAGTCTGCTAGCGGGAGTATCGTCTCCGAGCAGTACTTC. This encodes CAISESASGSIVSEQYF.

There are a few counts of this clone. The V gene is TRBV7-9, the J gene TRBJ2-1; TRBD1 aligns across 9 bases. Trimming at V came to 0 bases and at J to 9 bases, leaving 6 bases not matched to a gene. The CDR3 has 15 amino acids. From germline, CDR1 is SEHNR and CDR2 FQNEAQ (reference sequence). The CDR3 region has the DNA TGTGCCAGCAGCTTAGCGTACAGGGGGCGCGTTGAGCAGTTCTTC. Protein: CASSLAYRGRVEQFF.

Note on this clone: This could be a read error, since a much larger clone is one nucleotide away. The CDR3 sequence is CASSVADTQYF. For the CDR3, the DNA is TGTGCCAGCAGTGTTGCAGATACGCAGTATTTT. The chain employs TRBV2 and TRBJ2-3; D gene ambiguous. Per germline, CDR1 SNHLY and CDR2 FYNNEI. The CDR3 has 11 residues. V dropped 4 bases and J dropped 4 bases, with 3 bases sitting between them.

V gene TRBV5-1 combines with J gene TRBJ2-5; 10 bases map to TRBD2. With 4 bases clipped from V and 4 bases from J, the junction kept 7 bases outside the gene matches. In germline, CDR1 is SGHRS, CDR2 YFSETQ. The CDR3 has 15 residues. In DNA, the CDR3 is TGCGCCAGCAGCGGGTTAGCGGGAGGTCCAGAGACCCAGTACTTC. It encodes CASSGLAGGPETQYF.

The V gene is TRBV10-2, the J gene TRBJ2-5; TRBD1 is a possible D gene (5 bases). Germline CDR1 WSHSY, CDR2 SAAADI. The CDR3 consists of 12 residues. The germline V and J ends were trimmed by 9 bases and 0 bases, with 8 bases remaining between them. In nucleotides, the CDR3 is TGCGCCAGTTACAGGAACCAAGAGACCCAGTACTTC. Protein: CASYRNQETQYF.

CDR3 amino acids: CASTRYMNTEAFF. The DNA of the CDR3 is TGTGCCAGTACAAGGTACATGAACACTGAAGCTTTCTTT. This sequence joins TRBV19 and TRBJ1-1; no clear D. Per germline, CDR1 LNHDA and CDR2 SQIVND (reference sequence). The V end lost 7 bases, the J end lost 0 bases, and 9 bases lay between the germline ends. The CDR3 loop spans 13 amino acids.

The chain employs TRBV11-3 and TRBJ1-1; 10 nucleotides agree with TRBD1. V was pared by 4 bases and J by 0 bases, with 8 bases of the junction left unmatched. This CDR3 is 17 amino acids long. The germline gives CDR1 SGHNT, CDR2 YENEEA. CDR3 DNA sequence: TGTGCCAGCAGCTCCGGGACAGGGGCCGAGATGAACACTGAAGCTTTCTTT. Residues: CASSSGTGAEMNTEAFF.

This clone was counted a few times. The rearrangement joins TRBV5-5 to TRBJ2-4; D remains ambiguous. Trimming shortened V by 3 bases and J by 7 bases, and 17 bases separated the two germline ends. The CDR3 runs 15 residues. Germline values: CDR1 SGHKS, CDR2 YYEKEE (reference sequence). Here the CDR3 DNA reads TGTGCCAGCAGCTCCAACCACCGACTGGAGAACATTCAGTACTTC. This gives the protein CASSSNHRLENIQYF.

The J gene is TRBJ2-1, the V gene TRBV25-1; D gene ambiguous. There are 12 residues in the CDR3. V lost 1 base and J lost 7, with 5 bases in between. Germline CDR1 reads MGHDK; CDR2 reads SYGVNS. CDR3 sequence reads: CASSELRNEQFF. In nucleotides, the CDR3 is TGTGCCAGCAGTGAATTAAGAAATGAGCAGTTCTTC.

This clone came up a few times. The chain uses TRBV7-8 and TRBJ2-1, with TRBD2 matching over 14 bases. V trimming: 5 bases; J trimming: 7 bases; junction bases outside the gene matches: 13. The length of the CDR3 is 18 residues. Germline V gene sequence: CDR1 SGHVS, CDR2 FQNEAQ. The chain's CDR3 is CASSPEERTSGRWNEQFF. CDR3 bases: TGTGCCAGCAGCCCAGAAGAGAGGACTAGCGGGAGGTGGAATGAGCAGTTCTTC.

As regards this clone: At the DNA level, this CDR3 is encoded by other sequences in the same sample as well. The chain has TRBV28 and TRBJ2-3; no clear D gene. Trimming took off 6 bases at V and 3 bases at J, with 4 bases between the two ends. Germline V gene sequence: CDR1 MDHEN, CDR2 SYDVKM. This CDR3 is built from 11 residues. CDR3 residues: CASRGTDTQYF. CDR3 nucleotide sequence: TGTGCCAGCAGGGGGACAGATACGCAGTATTTT.

The chain uses TRBV5-6 and TRBJ2-3; D uncertain. Germline CDR1 is SGHDT and CDR2 is YYEEEE. This CDR3 is built from 13 residues. V was clipped by 1 base and J by 5 bases, with 8 bases between them. Written as DNA, the CDR3 is TGTGCCAGCAGCTTGCTGGACCGAGATACGCAGTATTTT. As protein: CASSLLDRDTQYF. Looking up the rest from reference TRBV5-6 and TRBJ2-3 gives the full variable domain: DAGVTQSPTHLIKTRGQQVTLRCSPKSGHDTVSWYQQALGQGPQFIFQYYEEEERQRGNFPDRFSGHQFPNYSSELNVNALLLGDSALYLCASSLLDRDTQYFGPGTRLTVL.

The V call is TRBV19, the J call TRBJ2-1; 9 bases match TRBD2. CDR1 and CDR2 (germline): LNHDA, SQIVND (reference sequence). The CDR3 is 19 amino acids. The trim removed 5 bases at V and 0 bases at J, leaving 14 bases unmatched. The CDR3 protein is CASSPIGLATTSSYNEQFF. DNA of the CDR3: TGTGCCAGTAGTCCCATCGGACTAGCGACCACTTCCTCCTACAATGAGCAGTTCTTC.

The genes are TRBV6-6 and TRBJ2-7; 7 bases are a match to TRBD1. This CDR3 has 16 amino acids. The germline CDR1 and CDR2 sequences are MNHNY and SVGAGI (reference sequence). V trimming: 4 bases; J trimming: 2 bases; junction bases outside the gene matches: 11. CDR3 region: CASSLGPTGLPYEQYF. The CDR3 nucleotides are TGTGCCAGCAGTTTAGGTCCGACAGGGCTCCCCTACGAGCAGTACTTC.

This clone has ten or more counts. The CDR3 DNA is TGTGCCAGCAGTGCGGGCGGAGGCTCCTACGAGCAGTACTTC. Encoded protein: CASSAGGGSYEQYF. This sequence joins TRBV6-1 and TRBJ2-7; weak D call: TRBD2 (5 bases). This CDR3 comprises 14 residues. From germline, CDR1 is MNHNS and CDR2 SASEGT. V was pared by 4 bases and J by 0 bases, with 10 bases between.

The genes are TRBV4-1 and TRBJ1-2; D call uncertain. The CDR3 extends over 13 amino acids. Per germline, CDR1 MGHRA and CDR2 YSYEKL. The V gene lost 1 base and the J gene lost 4 bases, with 7 bases spanning the gap. In DNA form, the CDR3 reads TGCGCCAGCAGCCAAGTTGGGAGCTATGGCTACACCTTC. Translated, it gives CASSQVGSYGYTF.

This clone was found once. CDR3 sequence reads: CAISEQRTGQETQYF. The DNA for the CDR3 is TGTGCCATCAGTGAGCAAAGGACGGGACAAGAGACCCAGTACTTC. This chain uses TRBV10-3 with TRBJ2-5; D might be TRBD2 (5 bases). The CDR3 is 15 residues long. Germline CDR1 ENHRY, CDR2 SYGVKD. The V gene lost 2 bases and the J gene lost 2 bases, with 12 bases spanning the gap.